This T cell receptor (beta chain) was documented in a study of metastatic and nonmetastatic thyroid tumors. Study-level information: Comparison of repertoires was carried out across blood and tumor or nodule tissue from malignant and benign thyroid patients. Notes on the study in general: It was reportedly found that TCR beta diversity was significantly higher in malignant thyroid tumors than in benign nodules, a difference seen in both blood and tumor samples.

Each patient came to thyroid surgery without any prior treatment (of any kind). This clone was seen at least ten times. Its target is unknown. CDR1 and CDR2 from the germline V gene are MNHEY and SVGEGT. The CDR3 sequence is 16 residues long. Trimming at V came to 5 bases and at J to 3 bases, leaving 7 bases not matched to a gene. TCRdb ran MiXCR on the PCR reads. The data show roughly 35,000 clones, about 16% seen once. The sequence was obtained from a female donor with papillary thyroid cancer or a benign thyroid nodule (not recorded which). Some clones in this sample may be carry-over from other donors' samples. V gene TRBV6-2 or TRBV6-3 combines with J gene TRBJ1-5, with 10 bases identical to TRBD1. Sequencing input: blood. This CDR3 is CASSPLGTGDNQPQHF. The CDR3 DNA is TGTGCCAGCAGTCCCCTCGGGACAGGGGACAATCAGCCCCAGCATTTT.